This is a list of T cell receptor beta chains from one sample in a study of shared clonotypes between healthy human individuals. Profiling relied on immunoSEQ multiplex PCR, and the TCRdb table lists in-frame clones only, not all of them. The repertoire includes about 1.5 million clones, 95% to 97% of them detected once, and more than 0.9% sits in the top ten. Sample: naive CD4+ T cells sorted from blood. All receptors come from a man aged 30 to 39 in good health. Each CDR3 is given with its conserved first and last residue. A D gene is named only where the DNA matches it firmly. Some rows mark clone size as missing; the rest say once, few, many or name a class of expanded clone.

>TRBV5-6|-|TRBJ1-5|-
CASSFSEDQPQHF
>TRBV25-1|-|TRBJ2-7|TRBD1
CASSATGGTEQYF
>TRBV11-3|once|TRBJ2-1|TRBD2
CASSSSGSYNEQFF
>TRBV29-1|-|TRBJ2-1|TRBD2
CSVEGKGSGENYNEQFF
>TRBV7-3|-|TRBJ2-3|-
CASSLIGRTDTQYF
>TRBV5-4|-|TRBJ1-2|-
CASSRIWVGSNYGYTF
>TRBV28|-|TRBJ1-1|-
CASSPSGLLQAEAFF
>TRBV2|-|TRBJ2-2|-
CASRGWEELFF
>TRBV6-5|-|TRBJ1-3|-
CASSYSGGDLGNTIYF
>TRBV10-3|-|TRBJ1-2|-
CAIRGMGGDGYTF
>TRBV5-4|-|TRBJ2-4|-
CASSYEGKNIQYF
>TRBV5-4|-|TRBJ1-2|-
CASSPGDFYGYTF
>TRBV18|-|TRBJ1-1|-
CASSQGRGTEAFF
>TRBV28|-|TRBJ1-4|-
CASSFLGRGGDEKLFF
>TRBV25-1|-|TRBJ1-4|-
CASSPSPDPNEKLFF
>TRBV6-6|-|TRBJ2-2|-
CASSYPQLGTGELFF
>TRBV14|-|TRBJ2-3|-
CASSPWTDPRDTQYF
>TRBV6-5|-|TRBJ2-7|-
CASSYGALDSSYEQYF
>TRBV18|-|TRBJ2-1|-
CASSPLVPGAGVGEQFF
>TRBV27|-|TRBJ2-3|-
CASSFSLGTEGADTQYF